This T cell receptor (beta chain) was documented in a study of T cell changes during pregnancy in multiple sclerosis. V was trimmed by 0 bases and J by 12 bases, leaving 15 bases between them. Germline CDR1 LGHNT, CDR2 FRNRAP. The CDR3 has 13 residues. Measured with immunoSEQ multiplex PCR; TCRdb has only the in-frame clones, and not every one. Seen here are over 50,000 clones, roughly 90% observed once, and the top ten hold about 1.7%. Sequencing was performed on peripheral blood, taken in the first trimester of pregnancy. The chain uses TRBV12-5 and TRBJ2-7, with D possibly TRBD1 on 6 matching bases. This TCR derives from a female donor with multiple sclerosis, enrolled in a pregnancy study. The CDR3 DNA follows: TGTGCTAGTGGTTTGGTACACAGACAGGTGGGGTACTTC. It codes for CASGLVHRQVGYF.